Below are 14 T cell receptor beta chains sequenced from a single sample in a study of shared clonotypes between healthy human individuals (dated by TCRdb to the early 2020s). To prepare the library, the immunoSEQ multiplex PCR assay was applied. Here the immuneACCESS table is served through TCRdb, limited to in-frame sequences with V and J called. Missing clones are a known gap in these copies; in checked studies unresolved V genes cover under half, and the rest lacks a known reason. The sample profile shows approximately 1.5 million clones; 98% of them were found once. The ten largest clonotypes hold less than 0.55% of the sample. Sample: naive CD4+ T cells sorted from blood. The cell subset or site label corresponds to: CD45RA+ positively selected. The origin of the receptors is a man aged 25 to 40 in good health.

The chain links TRBV28 to TRBJ2-7; D gene uncertain. The germline V gene encodes CDR1 MDHEN and CDR2 SYDVKM. Between the trimmed V and J ends, which lost 5 bases and 2 bases, there was a span of 16 bases. There are 15 residues in the CDR3. The CDR3 nucleotides are TGTGCCAGCAGTCCCCCCGGTGGAGCCCCCTACGAGCAGTACTTC. It encodes CASSPPGGAPYEQYF.

The chain carries TRBV14 and TRBJ2-1; tentatively, D is TRBD2 (6 bases). Germline-derived CDR1 and CDR2 are SGHDN and FVKESK. The CDR3 extends over 13 amino acids. The ends were cut back, 2 bases at V and 4 bases at J, with 6 bases in the middle. CDR3 residues: CASSQREYNEQFF. The CDR3 DNA follows: TGTGCCAGCAGCCAACGGGAGTACAATGAGCAGTTCTTC. Supplemented by reference TRBV14 and TRBJ2-1, the full variable domain reads EAGVTQFPSHSVIEKGQTVTLRCDPISGHDNLYWYRRVMGKEIKFLLHFVKESKQDESGMPNNRFLAERTGGTYSTLKVQPAELEDSGVYFCASSQREYNEQFFGPGTRLTVL.

This chain links TRBV7-8 with TRBJ2-7; tentatively, D is TRBD1 (6 bases). The germline V gene has CDR1 SGHVS and CDR2 FQNEAQ. This CDR3 spans 14 amino acids. Trimming left V 3 bases short and J 6 bases short, with 15 bases between. The CDR3 reads CASSFGDIAREQYF. For the CDR3, the DNA is TGTGCCAGCAGCTTCGGGGACATTGCCCGCGAGCAGTACTTC.

The rearrangement joins TRBV10-3 to TRBJ1-3; maybe TRBD1 (6 bases). V was cut by 5 bases and J by 0 bases, with 11 bases left in between. There are 15 residues in the CDR3. The germline V gene has CDR1 ENHRY and CDR2 SYGVKD. CDR3 nucleotides: TGTGCCATCAGTTTGGGACAAAACTCTGGAAACACCATATATTTT. It yields the protein CAISLGQNSGNTIYF.

The rearrangement uses TRBV27 and TRBJ1-1, with D tentatively TRBD1 (6 bases). Between the trimmed V and J ends, which lost 5 bases and 0 bases, there was a span of 19 bases. Germline V gene lookup returns CDR1 MNHEY and CDR2 SMNVEV (reference sequence). CDR3 length equals 17 residues. The CDR3 spells CASSPSRTATMNTEAFF. In DNA form, the CDR3 reads TGTGCCAGCAGTCCCAGCCGGACAGCTACCATGAACACTGAAGCTTTCTTT.

The rearrangement uses TRBV5-1 and TRBJ1-4; D remains unclear. V lost 0 bases and J 8 bases, leaving 8 bases between the germline ends. The CDR3 is made up of 13 amino acids. In germline, CDR1 is SGHRS, CDR2 YFSETQ. The CDR3 reads CASSLELTEKLFF. DNA for the CDR3: TGCGCCAGCAGCTTGGAGTTGACGGAAAAACTGTTTTTT.

This clone is a singleton in its sample. The rearrangement links TRBV25-1 to TRBJ2-2; D call uncertain. The CDR3 consists of 14 residues. Germline V lookup: CDR1 MGHDK, CDR2 SYGVNS. The V gene lost 1 base and the J gene lost 4 bases, with 7 bases spanning the gap. CDR3 in DNA: TGTGCCAGCAGTGAATTCCAGCCCACCGGGGAGCTGTTTTTT. Protein sequence: CASSEFQPTGELFF.

The genes are TRBV6-1 and TRBJ2-7; 8 nucleotides match TRBD1. V gave up 3 bases and J gave up 1 base; unmatched junction bases: 5. This CDR3 region has 15 residues. Germline lookup yields CDR1 MNHNS and CDR2 SASEGT. CDR3 sequence: CASSDTGTGSYEQYF. The CDR3 DNA reads as TGTGCCAGCAGTGACACCGGGACAGGTTCCTACGAGCAGTACTTC.

This clone has a single count. The DNA for the CDR3 is TGTGCCAGCAGAAGTGCCGGAACTGAAGCTTTCTTT. Translation gives CASRSAGTEAFF. V and J are TRBV28 and TRBJ1-1; D gene uncertain. The CDR3 extends over 12 amino acids. V was cut by 6 bases and J by 5 bases, with 10 bases left in between. CDR1 is MDHEN, CDR2 SYDVKM, per germline.

The genes are TRBV6-5 and TRBJ2-2; no firm D call. With 5 bases removed from V and 7 bases from J, the gap between germline ends came to 17 bases. The germline gives CDR1 MNHEY, CDR2 SVGAGI. This CDR3 contains 15 residues. CDR3 nucleotide sequence: TGTGCCAGCAGTCGGGCCTCGCTGACGGGCGGGGAGCTGTTTTTT. Translation gives CASSRASLTGGELFF.

V is TRBV6-5 and J is TRBJ2-5, with D possibly being TRBD1 or TRBD2 (5 bases each). CDR1 is MNHEY and CDR2 is SVGAGI in the germline V gene. The CDR3 is 14 amino acids. V was pared by 8 bases and J by 1 base, with 14 bases between. CDR3 loop: CASRPWGSQETQYF. The CDR3, as DNA: TGTGCCAGCCGCCCTTGGGGGAGCCAAGAGACCCAGTACTTC.

This chain uses TRBV4-2 with TRBJ2-7, with D perhaps TRBD2 (5 bases). CDR1 LGHNA and CDR2 YNFKEQ come from the germline V gene. Trimming stripped 5 bases from V and 3 bases from J, with 17 bases between. The CDR3 totals 15 residues. The chain's CDR3 is CASSYGAGEIYEQYF. The DNA of the CDR3 is TGTGCCAGCAGCTACGGCGCGGGCGAAATCTACGAGCAGTACTTC.

A note on this clone: This specimen includes other DNA sequences encoding the same CDR3. This rearrangement joins TRBV9 to TRBJ1-5; the D is unclear. This CDR3 is built from 14 residues. Trimming removed 0 bases from V and 5 bases from J, with 9 bases in between. The V gene's germline CDR1 is SGDLS and CDR2 YYNGEE. Here the CDR3 DNA reads TGTGCCAGCAGCGTAGTGGGCGGGGATCAGCCCCAGCATTTT. Translation gives CASSVVGGDQPQHF.

This chain connects TRBV6-6 to TRBJ2-2, with 7 nucleotides matching TRBD2. The germline V gene has CDR1 MNHNY and CDR2 SVGAGI (reference sequence). Trimming removed 6 bases from V and 4 bases from J; junction bases left unmatched: 8. The CDR3 covers 15 residues. The CDR3 sequence is CASSSGLDGTGELFF. CDR3 DNA: TGTGCCAGCAGCTCCGGACTAGACGGCACCGGGGAGCTGTTTTTT.